The present entry profiles one T cell receptor beta chain with its context. What it recognizes is unknown. These data belong to a study of cytomegalovirus exposure and HLA in healthy donors. General study findings and limits: It was only CMV serostatus that was available as immune exposure information.

This CDR3 has 13 amino acids. Germline V CDR1 and CDR2: MDHEN, SYDVKM. V lost 5 bases, J lost 4 bases, and 5 bases stayed unmatched. Vbeta (60) and Jbeta (13) primers were used in the PCR. Sequenced by immunoSEQ multiplex PCR; TCRdb stores in-frame clones only, minus some. The table lists about 190,000 clones, 60% to 85% of them singletons. This receptor was taken from a woman aged 18 to 35 in good health and CMV-seronegative. This chain links TRBV28 with TRBJ2-7; 7 bases are shared with TRBD1. Sequencing was carried out using PBMCs. The DNA of the CDR3 is TGTGCCAGCAGTCGGGACAGACTTTACGAGCAGTACTTC. It is translated as CASSRDRLYEQYF.